Below, 4 T cell receptor beta chains from the same sample are listed, as sequenced in a study of T cells in Graves' hyperthyroidism and ophthalmopathy (dated by TCRdb to the late 2010s). Library preparation was by multiplex PCR. These reads were obtained on an Illumina HiSeq 2000. TCR beta CDR3 regions were amplified from RNA transcripts. The first round of RT-PCR for the TCR CDR3 was performed with the HTBI primer set and the Qiagen OneStep RT-PCR kit. TCRdb's own reprocessing of the public reads used fastp at Q25 and MiXCR and kept productive beta chains. A single entry per CDR3 protein holds the most common genes and DNA from its merged rows. The sample table lists about 500,000 distinct CDR3 sequences, 16% of them with a count of one. The ten top clones hold about 17% of the sample. Material for sequencing was blood. The receptors here all came from a woman in her late teens or twenties with Graves' hyperthyroidism.

This clonotype occurred many times. This chain joins TRBV2 and TRBJ1-5, with TRBD1 identical over 11 bases. V lost 8 bases to trimming and J lost 7 bases; unmatched junction nucleotides: 7. Germline V gives CDR1 SNHLY, CDR2 FYNNEI. There are 14 residues in the CDR3. CDR3 bases: TGTGCCAGCCACGGGACAGGGGGAAGACAGCCCCAGCATTTT. Translated: CASHGTGGRQPQHF. Complete variable domain (other parts from reference TRBV2 and TRBJ1-5): EPEVTQTPSHQVTQMGQEVILRCVPISNHLYFYWYRQILGQKVEFLVSFYNNEISEKSEIFDDQFSVERPDGSNFTLKIRSTKLEDSAMYFCASHGTGGRQPQHFGDGTRLSIL.

This clonotype was counted at least ten times. The V and J genes are TRBV3-1 and TRBJ2-7; D is perhaps TRBD2 (5 bases). This CDR3 is built from 14 residues. Germline values: CDR1 LGHDT, CDR2 YNNKEL (reference sequence). V was trimmed by 1 base and J by 6 bases, leaving 13 bases between them. The CDR3 nucleotides read TGTGCCAGCAGCCAAGGAGTGAGAGGGAGCGAGCAGTACTTC. Translation: CASSQGVRGSEQYF.

The gene calls are TRBV7-9 and TRBJ1-6; weak D call: TRBD1 (5 bases). Germline CDR1 and CDR2: SEHNR and FQNEAQ (reference sequence). CDR3 length: 18 residues. Trimming took 0 bases from V and 0 from J, leaving 12 bases between them. The CDR3: CASSLAQGVSSYNSPLHF. The CDR3, as DNA: TGTGCCAGCAGCTTAGCTCAGGGAGTAAGCTCCTATAATTCACCCCTCCACTTT.

A few counts support this clonotype. The chain carries TRBV5-8 and TRBJ1-2; D uncertain. Germline V lookup: CDR1 SGHTS, CDR2 YDEGEE. V lost 0 bases to trimming and J lost 1 base, with 10 bases between them. The CDR3 contains 15 residues. In DNA, the CDR3 is TGTGCCAGCAGCTTGGTCGGACCGGGTAACTATGGCTACACCTTC. It encodes CASSLVGPGNYGYTF.